This TCR beta chain was sequenced in a study of blood T cell repertoires in COVID-19. The assay was immunoSEQ multiplex PCR, and TCRdb's table has in-frame clones only and misses some. The profile covers over 45,000 clones, with 80% to 90% appearing a single time and 6% to 6.5% taken by the ten largest. Sequenced input: peripheral blood. The source is an elderly woman with acute or convalescent COVID-19.

The CDR3: CASSQTDSSRVAVNTEAFF. CDR3 nucleotides: TGCGCCAGCAGCCAAACTGACAGTTCCCGGGTAGCGGTTAACACTGAAGCTTTCTTT. The rearrangement uses TRBV4-1 and TRBJ1-1; D may be TRBD1 (5 bases). The ends were cut back, 2 bases at V and 2 bases at J, with 24 bases in the middle. CDR3 length: 19 residues. CDR1 and CDR2 (germline): MGHRA, YSYEKL.